A single sample is the source of the 30 T cell receptor beta chains below, sequenced in a study. The sorted Tregs were CD4+CD25+CD127-/low cells. TRBV12-4/TRBJ1-2 clonotypes were amplified with adaptor-ligated barcode primers. TCRdb fed the multiplex PCR reads into MiXCR, producing one record per CDR3 protein. The sample includes several hundred distinct CDR3 sequences, 3.5% to 5% of them seen just once. The specimen was Tregs sorted from blood. These receptors all come from a female donor with breast cancer.

Note on this clonotype: This may be a read error: a much more frequent sequence differs by one nucleotide. The rearrangement uses TRBV12-3 or TRBV12-4 and TRBJ1-2, with a possible D match to TRBD1 (6 bases). The length of the CDR3 is 14 residues. The CDR3 loop reads CASSSTGQVYGHTF. In nucleotides, the CDR3 is TGTGCCAGCAGTTCTACAGGGCAGGTTTATGGCCACACCTTC.

This clonotype is medium-sized by share. The chain combines TRBV12-3 or TRBV12-4 with TRBJ1-2, with 9 bases that match TRBD1. The CDR3 runs to 16 residues. The V segment lost 5 bases and the J segment 2 bases; nucleotides outside the gene matches: 9. The CDR3 nucleotides read TGTGCCAGCAGTCGGGACAGGGCGGCCCTCAACTATGGCTACACCTTC. Translating gives CASSRDRAALNYGYTF.

This clonotype is medium-sized in the sample. V gene TRBV12-3 or TRBV12-4 combines with J gene TRBJ1-2, with no clear D. V dropped 5 bases and J dropped 5 bases, with 12 bases sitting between them. The CDR3 has 13 amino acids. CDR3 region: CASSPDGPYGYTF. Here the CDR3 DNA reads TGTGCCAGCAGTCCCGACGGACCGTATGGCTACACCTTC.

By sample fraction, this clonotype is medium-sized. This chain links TRBV12-3 or TRBV12-4 with TRBJ1-2, with D maybe TRBD1 (5 bases). Trimming took off 4 bases at V and 3 bases at J, with 9 bases between the two ends. The length of the CDR3 is 13 residues. The CDR3 is CASSSTTDYGYTF. The CDR3, as DNA: TGTGCCAGCAGTTCGACGACAGACTATGGCTACACCTTC.

By frequency in the sample, this clonotype is medium-sized (0.01 to 0.1%). CDR3 sequence: CASSSAGTENYGYTF. The CDR3 region has the DNA TGTGCCAGCAGTTCGGCCGGGACAGAGAACTATGGCTACACCTTC. The chain joins TRBV12-3 or TRBV12-4 to TRBJ1-2; 7 bases line up with TRBD1. V gave up 4 bases and J gave up 2 bases; unmatched junction bases: 7. The CDR3 extends over 15 amino acids.

This clonotype is medium-sized. This chain joins TRBV12-3 or TRBV12-4 and TRBJ1-2; D uncertain. V was cut by 5 bases and J by 3 bases, with 16 bases left in between. CDR3 size: 15 residues. The CDR3 is CASSRSVGSYYGYTF. Here the CDR3 DNA reads TGTGCCAGCAGTCGCTCTGTGGGCAGTTACTATGGCTACACCTTC.

This clonotype is termed large. The chain uses TRBV12-3 or TRBV12-4 and TRBJ1-2, with D possibly being TRBD1 (6 bases). The CDR3 runs to 15 residues. Trimming removed 1 base from V and 3 bases from J, with 12 bases in between. This CDR3 reads CASSLESGEYYGYTF. The CDR3 DNA reads TGTGCCAGCAGTTTAGAGTCAGGGGAGTACTATGGCTACACCTTC.

In this sample, this clonotype turned up many times. The V call is TRBV12-3 or TRBV12-4, the J call TRBJ1-2, with TRBD1 matching 8 bases. V was clipped by 5 bases and J by 4 bases; unmatched bases: 9. The CDR3 spans 15 residues. Here the CDR3 reads CASSLDRGRLYGYTF. The CDR3 DNA follows: TGTGCCAGCAGTCTAGACAGGGGTCGTCTCTATGGCTACACCTTC.

This clonotype is labeled as medium-sized (0.01 to 0.1%). The chain joins TRBV12-3 or TRBV12-4 to TRBJ1-2; weak D call: TRBD1 (5 bases). V was trimmed by 3 bases and J by 0 bases, leaving 8 bases between them. The CDR3 totals 14 residues. The CDR3 sequence: CASSFQGANYGYTF. CDR3 coding DNA: TGTGCCAGCAGTTTTCAGGGAGCTAACTATGGCTACACCTTC.

Within the sample, this clonotype is medium-sized (0.01 to 0.1%). The chain joins TRBV12-3 or TRBV12-4 to TRBJ1-2, with a tentative D call TRBD1 (6 bases). V shed 4 bases and J shed 8 bases, with 14 bases lying between them. The CDR3 length is 13 residues. The CDR3 sequence: CASSSQGQAGYTF. The CDR3 DNA is TGTGCCAGCAGTTCACAGGGACAAGCGGGCTACACCTTC.

This clonotype is medium-sized (0.01 to 0.1%) within its sample. V and J are TRBV12-3 or TRBV12-4 and TRBJ1-2; D is unclear. CDR3 length equals 12 residues. V lost 4 bases, J lost 5 bases, and 8 bases lay in between. CDR3 DNA sequence: TGTGCCAGCAGTTCCGATCGGTATGGCTACACCTTC. Translating it yields CASSSDRYGYTF.

In its sample, this clonotype is medium-sized. CDR3 protein: CASSPSGTGDGYTF. In nucleotides, the CDR3 is TGTGCCAGCAGTCCCTCCGGGACAGGGGATGGCTACACCTTC. The chain employs TRBV12-3 or TRBV12-4 and TRBJ1-2; 10 nucleotides line up with TRBD1. V shed 5 bases, J shed 6 bases, and the junction held 6 bases outside the gene matches. The CDR3 has 14 residues.

This clonotype is categorized as medium-sized (0.01 to 0.1%). The V and J genes are TRBV12-3 or TRBV12-4 and TRBJ1-2, with 7 bases fitting TRBD1. The length of the CDR3 is 15 residues. With V trimmed by 5 bases and J by 3 bases, 9 bases remained unmatched. The CDR3 reads CASSRNRGHHYGYTF. CDR3 nucleotide sequence: TGTGCCAGCAGTCGTAACAGGGGTCATCACTATGGCTACACCTTC.

By proportion, this clonotype is medium-sized (0.01 to 0.1%). The chain uses TRBV12-3 or TRBV12-4 and TRBJ1-2; D call uncertain. This CDR3 region has 11 residues. Between the trimmed V and J ends, which lost 8 bases and 4 bases, there was a span of 8 bases. This CDR3 reads CASSPGYGYTF. In nucleotides, the CDR3 is TGTGCCAGCTCTCCGGGCTATGGCTACACCTTC.

This clonotype has more than one count but fewer than ten. The V call is TRBV12-3 or TRBV12-4, the J call TRBJ1-2; 7 bases match TRBD1. The CDR3 contains 14 residues. After removal of 6 bases from V and 6 bases from J, the junction contained 10 bases not matched to a gene. The CDR3 DNA reads TGTGCCAGCAGCCGAATACAGGGGCGGAATGGCTACACCTTC. Translation gives CASSRIQGRNGYTF.

By share, this clonotype ranks as large (0.1 to 1%). This chain joins TRBV12-3 or TRBV12-4 and TRBJ1-2; D remains unclear. V dropped 6 bases and J dropped 8 bases, with 13 bases sitting between them. This CDR3 has 12 amino acids. In DNA, the CDR3 is TGTGCCAGCAGAAGGATGGACGGCGGCTACACCTTC. It specifies CASRRMDGGYTF.

This clonotype is medium-sized by share. This chain uses TRBV12-3 or TRBV12-4 with TRBJ1-2; D remains ambiguous. The CDR3 is 12 amino acids. Trimming took off 3 bases at V and 7 bases at J, with 9 bases between the two ends. The CDR3 DNA follows: TGTGCCAGCAGTTTCCAGTGGGGTGGCTACACCTTC. Protein product: CASSFQWGGYTF.

This clonotype ranks as medium-sized. CDR3 loop: CASSSLPVAPNYGYTF. CDR3 in DNA: TGTGCCAGCAGTTCCCTGCCGGTGGCCCCTAACTATGGCTACACCTTC. V gene TRBV12-3 or TRBV12-4 combines with J gene TRBJ1-2; D gene ambiguous. Trimming left V 4 bases short and J 0 bases short, with 15 bases between. The CDR3 length is 16 residues.

By sample share, this clonotype is large. This chain links TRBV12-3 or TRBV12-4 with TRBJ1-2; D gene unclear. With 6 bases removed from V and 4 bases from J, the gap between germline ends came to 24 bases. The CDR3 loop spans 17 amino acids. Written as DNA, the CDR3 is TGTGCCAGCAGCCACAACCCGGCGCGGCCGGAAGTCTATGGCTACACCTTC. The encoded protein is CASSHNPARPEVYGYTF.

This clonotype is labeled as medium-sized. The chain recombines TRBV12-3 or TRBV12-4 with TRBJ1-2; D might be TRBD1 (5 bases). Trimming left V 1 base short and J 12 bases short, with 12 bases between. The CDR3 covers 12 residues. The CDR3 nucleotides are TGTGCCAGCAGTTTAGTAACAGGAGAAGACACCTTC. Translating it yields CASSLVTGEDTF.

Judged by abundance, this clonotype is medium-sized. The chain links TRBV12-3 or TRBV12-4 to TRBJ1-2; D may be TRBD1 (6 bases). The V end lost 5 bases, the J end lost 4 bases, and 14 bases lay between the germline ends. The length of the CDR3 is 14 residues. Written as DNA, the CDR3 is TGTGCCAGCAGTCTAGACAGGAGCCTCTATGGCTACACCTTC. Residues: CASSLDRSLYGYTF.

This clonotype was detected a few times. V is TRBV12-3 or TRBV12-4 and J is TRBJ1-2; unclear D gene. Trimming removed 4 bases from V and 2 bases from J, with 11 bases in between. The CDR3 is 14 residues long. CDR3 DNA: TGTGCCAGCAGTTCGGGCCGTTCAAACTATGGCTACACCTTC. Translated, it gives CASSSGRSNYGYTF.

By proportion, this clonotype is large. The chain links TRBV12-3 or TRBV12-4 to TRBJ1-2; D gene unclear. With 2 bases removed from V and 4 bases from J, the gap between germline ends came to 11 bases. The CDR3 consists of 14 residues. In DNA form, the CDR3 reads TGTGCCAGCAGTTTACGAGAGTACGGCTATGGCTACACCTTC. Its translation is CASSLREYGYGYTF.

This clonotype was seen repeatedly, ten times or more. The chain links TRBV12-3 or TRBV12-4 to TRBJ1-2; possibly TRBD1 for D (5 bases). Trimming shortened V by 4 bases and J by 1 base, and 10 bases separated the two germline ends. The CDR3 extends over 14 amino acids. This CDR3 reads CASSSGILNYGYTF. The CDR3 nucleotides are TGTGCCAGCAGTTCAGGGATACTTAACTATGGCTACACCTTC.

By its share, this clonotype is medium-sized. The gene calls are TRBV12-3 or TRBV12-4 and TRBJ1-2, with D uncertain. V lost 1 base to trimming and J lost 6 bases, with 9 bases between them. This CDR3 comprises 13 residues. CDR3: CASSLEHSDGYTF. In DNA, the CDR3 is TGTGCCAGCAGTTTAGAACACAGCGATGGCTACACCTTC.

This clonotype is judged medium-sized. This chain uses TRBV12-3 or TRBV12-4 with TRBJ1-2, with no clear D. The V gene lost 3 bases and the J gene lost 4 bases, with 9 bases spanning the gap. This CDR3 comprises 13 residues. CDR3 DNA: TGTGCCAGCAGTTTGGCCCGGACCTATGGCTACACCTTC. Its translation: CASSLARTYGYTF.

V and J are TRBV12-3 or TRBV12-4 and TRBJ1-2; D uncertain. CDR3 length: 11 amino acids. V dropped 6 bases and J dropped 2 bases, with 4 bases sitting between them. As DNA, the CDR3 is TGTGCCAGCAGGGCCAACTATGGCTACACCTTC. It yields the protein CASRANYGYTF.

This clonotype ranks as medium-sized (0.01 to 0.1%). The chain carries TRBV12-3 or TRBV12-4 and TRBJ1-2; 8 nucleotides agree with TRBD1. Trimming removed 5 bases from V and 7 bases from J; junction bases left unmatched: 9. CDR3 length: 14 residues. This CDR3 is CASSPGTGLFGYTF. In DNA, the CDR3 is TGTGCCAGCAGTCCCGGGACAGGTTTGTTTGGCTACACCTTC.

Relative to its sample, this clonotype is large. The V and J genes are TRBV12-3 or TRBV12-4 and TRBJ1-2; weak D call: TRBD1 (6 bases). The CDR3 loop spans 13 amino acids. V lost 3 bases and J lost 3, with 8 bases in between. For the CDR3, the DNA is TGTGCCAGCAGTTTCCGGACAGACTATGGCTACACCTTC. This sequence encodes CASSFRTDYGYTF.

Sample share makes this clonotype large. This chain joins TRBV12-3 or TRBV12-4 and TRBJ1-2; 8 bases are a match to TRBD1. Trimming took 6 bases from V and 6 from J; bases not matched to a gene: 12. The CDR3 consists of 15 residues. The CDR3 DNA sequence: TGTGCCAGCAGATCGGACAGGGCGGCGTTGGATGGCTACACCTTC. As protein: CASRSDRAALDGYTF.